What follows are 17 T cell receptor beta chains derived from one specimen sequenced in a study of T-cell reconstitution after alpha-beta-depleted transplantation in children. Preparation of the TCRbeta library involved a method that used unique molecular identifiers. TCRdb called the PCR reads again in MiXCR, with one record for every CDR3 protein. Of 200,000 to 300,000 distinct CDR3 sequences listed, roughly 8% are singletons. Sequences were derived from PBMCs, mostly from graft donor cells, sampled 180 days after TCRalphabeta/CD19-depleted stem cell transplant. The receptors derive from a male patient younger than 18 who had a stem cell transplant for acute lymphoblastic leukemia, so the T cells may come from the graft donor.

This clonotype was recorded at least ten times. The chain couples TRBV20-1 to TRBJ1-5; D not resolved. The CDR3 extends over 13 amino acids. Germline V gene lookup returns CDR1 DFQATT and CDR2 SNEGSKA (reference sequence). Trimming took off 3 bases at V and 2 bases at J, with 8 bases between the two ends. CDR3 sequence (DNA): TGCAGTGCTAGGATGTCAGGCAATCAGCCCCAGCATTTT. Translating it yields CSARMSGNQPQHF.

This clonotype showed up many times. The chain recombines TRBV5-1 with TRBJ1-1; D is unresolved. The CDR3 length is 14 residues. V gave up 2 bases and J gave up 3 bases, with 11 bases separating them. Germline CDR1 reads SGHRS; CDR2 reads YFSETQ. The CDR3 reads CASSLSSGDTEAFF. DNA of the CDR3: TGCGCCAGCAGCTTAAGTAGCGGTGACACTGAAGCTTTCTTT.

In its sample, this clonotype was seen many times. The chain employs TRBV24-1 and TRBJ1-5, with D maybe TRBD1 (6 bases). Trimming pared 10 bases from V and 3 bases from J, leaving 15 bases between. Germline V lookup: CDR1 KGHDR, CDR2 SFDVKD. The CDR3 contains 14 residues. This CDR3 is CATQGGQFNQPQHF. The CDR3 bases are TGTGCCACACAGGGTGGACAGTTCAATCAGCCCCAGCATTTT.

This clonotype has at least ten counts. The V call is TRBV10-3, the J call TRBJ2-1; 13 nucleotides line up with TRBD2. Germline assignment: CDR1 ENHRY and CDR2 SYGVKD. The CDR3 spans 19 residues. The V and J ends lost 0 bases and 8 bases, in that order; junction bases with no gene match: 13. CDR3 sequence reads: CAISESNPLLAGGRHEQFF. In nucleotides, the CDR3 is TGTGCCATCAGTGAGTCAAACCCCTTACTAGCGGGAGGGCGGCATGAGCAGTTCTTC.

This clonotype was counted ten times or more. This chain links TRBV20-1 with TRBJ2-3; TRBD2 matches at 7 bases. J was trimmed by 6 bases and V by 4 bases; bases with no gene match: 10. Germline V gene lookup returns CDR1 DFQATT and CDR2 SNEGSKA (reference sequence). The CDR3 runs 14 residues. The CDR3, as DNA: TGCAGTGCTAAAGGAGCGGGATGGGGGGATACGCAGTATTTT. Protein sequence: CSAKGAGWGDTQYF.

This clonotype was counted ten times or more. The chain has TRBV7-4 and TRBJ1-5; no reliable D call. Germline V gene sequence: CDR1 SGHVT, CDR2 SQSDAQ. The CDR3 runs to 17 residues. Trimming pared 0 bases from V and 0 bases from J, leaving 12 bases between. CDR3 coding DNA: TGTGCCAGCAGCTTAGCGGTCACGCTGTATAGCAATCAGCCCCAGCATTTT. This gives the protein CASSLAVTLYSNQPQHF.

This clonotype was seen at least ten times. V is TRBV7-2 and J is TRBJ1-1, with a tentative D call TRBD1 (5 bases). The germline V and J ends were trimmed by 3 bases and 11 bases, with 19 bases remaining between them. The CDR3 sequence is 14 residues long. The germline V gene encodes CDR1 SGHTA and CDR2 FQGNSA. DNA for the CDR3: TGTGCCAGCAGCTTTCTCCGGGACCCCCCGGAGGCTTTCTTT. Protein sequence: CASSFLRDPPEAFF.

Note on this clonotype: This may arise from a read error, as a much more abundant clone is one base away. The V call is TRBV11-2, the J call TRBJ2-5, with D hard to call. V was cut by 5 bases and J by 5 bases, with 15 bases left in between. Per germline, CDR1 SGHAT and CDR2 FQNNGV. The CDR3 sequence is 14 residues long. Here the CDR3 reads CASSKTPWPETQYF. The CDR3, as DNA: TGTGCCAGCAGCAAAACGCCCTGGCCGGAGACCCAGTACTTC. The whole variable domain, filled in from reference TRBV11-2 and TRBJ2-5, reads EAGVAQSPRYKIIEKRQSVAFWCNPISGHATLYWYQQILGQGPKLLIQFQNNGVVDDSQLPKDRFSAERLKGVDSTLKIQPAKLEDSAVYLCASSKTPWPETQYFGPGTRLLVL.

This clonotype has at least ten counts. The rearrangement uses TRBV24-1 and TRBJ2-1, with D possibly being TRBD1 (5 bases). This CDR3 is built from 12 residues. V lost 3 bases and J lost 6, with 5 bases in between. Germline assignment: CDR1 KGHDR and CDR2 SFDVKD. The CDR3 region has the DNA TGTGCCACCAGTGATCAGGGCAATGAGCAGTTCTTC. Its protein is CATSDQGNEQFF.

This clonotype has at least ten counts. The chain links TRBV9 to TRBJ1-2; 7 positions match TRBD1. V lost 1 base, J lost 7 bases, and 10 bases stayed unmatched. The CDR3 length is 15 residues. The V gene's germline CDR1 is SGDLS and CDR2 YYNGEE. This CDR3 reads CASSVSTGKAPGYTF. The CDR3, as DNA: TGTGCCAGCAGCGTATCGACAGGGAAGGCTCCTGGCTACACCTTC.

Many counts were recorded for this clonotype. The chain is built from TRBV6-5 and TRBJ1-6; the D gene is possibly TRBD1 (6 bases). Germline CDR1 MNHEY, CDR2 SVGAGI. V lost 3 bases to trimming and J lost 11 bases, with 20 bases between them. The length of the CDR3 is 16 residues. The CDR3 protein is CASSYFGQPHEAPLHF. Written as DNA, the CDR3 is TGTGCCAGCAGTTATTTCGGACAGCCCCACGAGGCACCCCTCCACTTT.

This clonotype occurred many times. This chain uses TRBV28 with TRBJ1-2; no reliable D call. The V gene lost 2 bases and the J gene lost 4 bases, with 11 bases spanning the gap. Germline loops: CDR1 MDHEN, CDR2 SYDVKM. This CDR3 has 14 amino acids. The CDR3 DNA is TGTGCCAGCAGTTTACGTTTAGGGTTCTATGGCTACACCTTC. This translates into CASSLRLGFYGYTF.

The CDR3, as DNA: TGCGCCAGCAGCCAAGAGAAAACGCCGGGACTAGCGGGGTACACAGATACGCAGTATTTT. It specifies CASSQEKTPGLAGYTDTQYF. The rearrangement uses TRBV4-3 and TRBJ2-3; 13 bases line up with TRBD2. J gave up 2 bases and V 0 bases, and 11 bases lay outside the gene matches. The length of the CDR3 is 20 residues. Germline V gene lookup returns CDR1 LGHNA and CDR2 YSLEER.

This clonotype was detected ten times or more. The chain combines TRBV6-1 with TRBJ1-4, with no clear D. The CDR3 length is 15 residues. V lost 5 bases and J lost 8, with 18 bases in between. Germline lookup yields CDR1 MNHNS and CDR2 SASEGT. CDR3 protein: CASSRFQSHSEKLFF. Here the CDR3 DNA reads TGTGCCAGCAGTAGATTCCAATCGCATTCCGAAAAACTGTTTTTT.

This clonotype was detected only a few times. The rearrangement joins TRBV4-2 to TRBJ2-7; D tentatively reads TRBD1 or TRBD2 (6 bases each). Between the trimmed V and J ends, which lost 0 bases and 4 bases, there was a span of 13 bases. CDR1 LGHNA and CDR2 YNFKEQ come from the germline V gene. This CDR3 comprises 15 residues. The CDR3 loop is CASSQEGQGRYEQYF. The CDR3 bases are TGTGCCAGCAGCCAAGAGGGGCAGGGGAGGTACGAGCAGTACTTC.

This clonotype occurred many times. This chain joins TRBV12-3 or TRBV12-4 and TRBJ1-1; D is undetermined. The CDR3 length is 14 residues. Trimming left V 5 bases short and J 0 bases short, with 10 bases between. CDR3 sequence (DNA): TGTGCCAGCAGTACCCTAACAGTGAACACTGAAGCTTTCTTT. This sequence encodes CASSTLTVNTEAFF.

This clonotype was detected ten times or more. This chain connects TRBV24-1 to TRBJ2-1; 11 positions agree with TRBD2. The CDR3 length is 14 residues. CDR1 and CDR2 (germline): KGHDR, SFDVKD. Unmatched junction bases numbered 0, after V lost 3 bases and J lost 6 bases. CDR3 sequence reads: CATSDGTSGNEQFF. The DNA for the CDR3 is TGTGCCACCAGTGATGGGACTAGCGGCAATGAGCAGTTCTTC.